This record concerns one T cell receptor beta chain sequence. MiXCR, run by TCRdb on the RT-PCR reads, gives a single entry per CDR3 protein. The sample records roughly 150,000 distinct CDR3 sequences, about 24% being singletons. These data originate in a study of patients and donors after allogeneic stem cell transplantation. Germline values: CDR1 MNHEY, CDR2 SVGAGI. J gave up 8 bases and V 2 bases, and 10 bases lay outside the gene matches. This CDR3 spans 15 amino acids. The chain couples TRBV6-5 to TRBJ1-2; 8 bases match TRBD1. The TCR originated in a human donor who was either an allogeneic HSCT recipient or a stem cell or donor lymphocyte infusion donor (not recorded which). It is not recorded whose cells these are; they may come from a transplant donor. The specimen sequenced was blood, either unsorted or a sorted T cell fraction (not recorded which). The CDR3 here is CASSYLTGDTAGYTF. In DNA, the CDR3 is TGTGCCAGCAGTTACCTGACAGGGGATACCGCCGGCTACACCTTC.